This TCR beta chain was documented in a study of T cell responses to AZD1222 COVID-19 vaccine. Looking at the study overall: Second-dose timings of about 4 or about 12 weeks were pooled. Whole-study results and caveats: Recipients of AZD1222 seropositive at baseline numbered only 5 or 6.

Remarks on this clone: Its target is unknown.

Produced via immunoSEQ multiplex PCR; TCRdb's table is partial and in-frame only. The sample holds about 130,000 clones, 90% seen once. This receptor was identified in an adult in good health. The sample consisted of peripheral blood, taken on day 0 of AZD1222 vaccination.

The CDR3 loop is CASSFHGVNQPQHF. DNA for the CDR3: TGTGCCAGCAGCTTCCATGGGGTCAATCAGCCCCAGCATTTT. V usage is TRBV7-9 and J usage is TRBJ1-5; no clear D. CDR3 length: 14 amino acids. CDR1 is SEHNR and CDR2 is FQNEAQ in the germline V gene (reference sequence). V was pared by 3 bases and J by 3 bases, with 9 bases between.